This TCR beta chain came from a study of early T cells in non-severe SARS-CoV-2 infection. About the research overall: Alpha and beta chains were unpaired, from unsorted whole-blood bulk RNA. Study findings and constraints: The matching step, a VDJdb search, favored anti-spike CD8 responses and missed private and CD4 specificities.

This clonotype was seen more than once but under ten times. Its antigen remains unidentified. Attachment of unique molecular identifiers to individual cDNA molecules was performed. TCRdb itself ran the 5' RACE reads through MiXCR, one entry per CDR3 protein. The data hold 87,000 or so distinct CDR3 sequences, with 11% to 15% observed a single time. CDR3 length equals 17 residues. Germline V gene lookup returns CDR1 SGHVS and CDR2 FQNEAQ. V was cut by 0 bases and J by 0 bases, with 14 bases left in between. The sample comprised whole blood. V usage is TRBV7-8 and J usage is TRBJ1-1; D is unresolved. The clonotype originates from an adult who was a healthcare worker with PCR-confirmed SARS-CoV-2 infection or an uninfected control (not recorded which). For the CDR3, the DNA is TGTGCCAGCAGCTTAGCAGCGTTAGTCGTTTTGAACACTGAAGCTTTCTTT. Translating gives CASSLAALVVLNTEAFF.